One and the same sample provided the 9 T cell receptor beta chains below, sequenced in a study of T cells in Graves' hyperthyroidism and ophthalmopathy. Using RNA transcripts as the source, TCR beta CDR3 regions were amplified. The HTBI primer set was used in a first-round RT-PCR of the TCR CDR3. TCRdb ran MiXCR on the multiplex PCR reads and lists one entry per CDR3 protein. The sample lists 500,000 to 650,000 distinct CDR3 sequences; around 15% were seen once. The sample was blood. The receptors were sampled from a woman in her forties with Graves' hyperthyroidism.

This clonotype was seen many times. This rearrangement joins TRBV20-1 to TRBJ2-7; 10 nucleotides match TRBD1. Per germline, CDR1 DFQATT and CDR2 SNEGSKA (reference sequence). Germline trimming cut 2 bases from V and 6 bases from J; bases unmatched to any gene: 10. The CDR3 loop spans 15 amino acids. The CDR3 sequence is CSARSTMGTGVEQYF. DNA of the CDR3: TGCAGTGCTAGAAGTACGATGGGGACAGGGGTCGAGCAGTACTTC.

Ten or more counts support this clonotype. V usage is TRBV5-6 and J usage is TRBJ1-2; 8 nucleotides match TRBD1. This CDR3 contains 16 residues. J was trimmed by 4 bases and V by 4 bases; bases with no gene match: 12. The V gene's germline CDR1 is SGHDT and CDR2 YYEEEE. CDR3 DNA sequence: TGTGCCAGCAGCCCGGCCGGGCAGGGGGCCGTCTATGGCTACACCTTC. Its protein is CASSPAGQGAVYGYTF.

This clonotype was counted between two and nine times. The chain uses TRBV4-1 and TRBJ1-2, with TRBD1 as a possible D gene (5 bases). V was cut by 3 bases and J by 8 bases, with 19 bases left in between. Germline CDR1 and CDR2: MGHRA and YSYEKL. This CDR3 is 15 amino acids long. The CDR3 bases are TGCGCCAGCAGCCACCCCGGGAGGGACCTGAGGGGCTACACCTTC. Protein: CASSHPGRDLRGYTF.

This clonotype appeared a few times. The rearrangement joins TRBV5-1 to TRBJ2-5; D is undetermined. The CDR3 sequence is 15 residues long. V lost 3 bases to trimming and J lost 5 bases, with 17 bases between them. The germline gives CDR1 SGHRS, CDR2 YFSETQ. The CDR3 DNA reads TGCGCCAGCAGCTCAGGACCGACGATCATGGAGACCCAGTACTTC. It encodes CASSSGPTIMETQYF.

In this sample, this clonotype turned up many times. J is TRBJ2-7 and V is TRBV30; D call uncertain. V lost 1 base and J lost 9, with 13 bases in between. The germline V gene encodes CDR1 GTSNPN and CDR2 SVGIG (reference sequence). This CDR3 comprises 12 residues. The CDR3, as DNA: TGTGCCTGGAGTGGACTTAGGGCCGGGCAGTACTTC. Translated: CAWSGLRAGQYF.

This clonotype occurred a few times. The chain is built from TRBV6-1 and TRBJ2-6; the D is unclear. Trimming took 7 bases from V and 0 from J, leaving 13 bases between them. Germline V CDR1 and CDR2: MNHNS, SASEGT. There are 16 residues in the CDR3. This CDR3 reads CASIPNGFSGANVLTF. The CDR3 region has the DNA TGTGCCAGCATCCCTAATGGATTCTCTGGGGCCAACGTCCTGACTTTC.

Details on this clonotype: A read error may be the cause here, since a much bigger clone is one base away. The J gene is TRBJ2-1, the V gene TRBV10-2; no definite D call. CDR1 is WSHSY, CDR2 SAAADI, per germline. Trimming removed 2 bases at V and 3 bases at J, with 11 bases between. The CDR3 is made up of 15 amino acids. CDR3 nucleotide sequence: TGCGCCAGCAGTGAGCCGGCAGACGGCTACAATGAGCAGTTCTTC. Protein: CASSEPADGYNEQFF.

This chain connects TRBV18 to TRBJ1-5; TRBD1 agrees at 12 bases. With 6 bases clipped from V and 2 bases from J, the junction kept 5 bases outside the gene matches. The CDR3 is made up of 16 amino acids. Germline CDR1 is KGHSH and CDR2 is LQKENI. CDR3 coding DNA: TGTGCCAGCTCGGGACAGGGGGCGCGAGGCAATCAGCCCCAGCATTTT. Its protein product is CASSGQGARGNQPQHF.

This clonotype was detected a few times. This chain uses TRBV6-1 with TRBJ2-2; a possible D gene is TRBD2 (6 bases). The CDR3 runs 17 residues. The germline V and J ends were trimmed by 3 bases and 0 bases, with 14 bases remaining between them. Germline CDR1 is MNHNS and CDR2 is SASEGT. The CDR3 DNA sequence: TGTGCCAGCAGTGAGGTGGGAGGACCTCCGAACACCGGGGAGCTGTTTTTT. Amino acid sequence: CASSEVGGPPNTGELFF.